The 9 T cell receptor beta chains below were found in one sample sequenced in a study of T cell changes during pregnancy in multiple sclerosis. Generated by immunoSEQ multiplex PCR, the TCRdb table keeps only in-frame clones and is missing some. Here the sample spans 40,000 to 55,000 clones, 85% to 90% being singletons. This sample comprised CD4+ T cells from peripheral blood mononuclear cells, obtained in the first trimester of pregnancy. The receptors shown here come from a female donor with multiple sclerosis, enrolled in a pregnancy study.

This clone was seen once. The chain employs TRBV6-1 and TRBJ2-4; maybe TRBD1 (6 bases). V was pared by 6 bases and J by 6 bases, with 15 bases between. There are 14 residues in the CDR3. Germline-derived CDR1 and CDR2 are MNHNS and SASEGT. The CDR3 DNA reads TGTGCCAGCAGCTTCCAGGGGTCACTAAACATTCAGTACTTC. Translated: CASSFQGSLNIQYF.

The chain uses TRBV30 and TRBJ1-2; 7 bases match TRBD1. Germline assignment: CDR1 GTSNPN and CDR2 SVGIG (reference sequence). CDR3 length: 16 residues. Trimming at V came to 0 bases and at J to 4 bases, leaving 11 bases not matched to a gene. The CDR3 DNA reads TGTGCCTGGAGTGTTTCAGGGATCAAGGGGGCCTATGGCTACACCTTC. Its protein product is CAWSVSGIKGAYGYTF.

The CDR3 sequence is CASSANLGGYSNTGELFF. CDR3 sequence (DNA): TGTGCCAGCAGTGCAAACTTGGGGGGGTACTCAAACACCGGGGAGCTGTTTTTT. The rearrangement uses TRBV25-1 and TRBJ2-2, with TRBD2 matching 7 bases. The CDR3 covers 18 residues. The germline V gene encodes CDR1 MGHDK and CDR2 SYGVNS. Losses at the gene ends were 4 bases for V and 2 bases for J; bases not matched to a gene: 13.

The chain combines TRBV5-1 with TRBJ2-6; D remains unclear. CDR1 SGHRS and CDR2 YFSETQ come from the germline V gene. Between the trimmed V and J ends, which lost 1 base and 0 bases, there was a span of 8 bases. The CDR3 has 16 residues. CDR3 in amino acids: CASSLSESSGANVLTF. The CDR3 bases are TGCGCCAGCAGCTTGTCGGAGAGCTCTGGGGCCAACGTCCTGACTTTC. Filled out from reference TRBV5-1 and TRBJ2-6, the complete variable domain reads KAGVTQTPRYLIKTRGQQVTLSCSPISGHRSVSWYQQTPGQGLQFLFEYFSETQRNKGNFPGRFSGRQFSNSRSEMNVSTLELGDSALYLCASSLSESSGANVLTFGAGSRLTVL.

The CDR3, as DNA: TGTGCCAGCAGCGCATTAACTAGCGGAGGGGCAAGGGACGAGCAGTACTTC. It specifies CASSALTSGGARDEQYF. The chain couples TRBV7-9 to TRBJ2-7; 8 bases align to TRBD2. V shed 5 bases, J shed 5 bases, and the junction held 17 bases outside the gene matches. CDR3 length: 17 residues. Germline-derived CDR1 and CDR2 are SEHNR and FQNEAQ (reference sequence).

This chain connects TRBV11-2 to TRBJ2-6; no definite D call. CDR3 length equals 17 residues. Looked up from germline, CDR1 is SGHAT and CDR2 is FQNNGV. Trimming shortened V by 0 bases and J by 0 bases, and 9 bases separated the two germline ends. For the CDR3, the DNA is TGTGCCAGCAGCTTAGACAGTCGTACCTCTGGGGCCAACGTCCTGACTTTC. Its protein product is CASSLDSRTSGANVLTF. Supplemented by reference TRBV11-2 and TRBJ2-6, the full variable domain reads EAGVAQSPRYKIIEKRQSVAFWCNPISGHATLYWYQQILGQGPKLLIQFQNNGVVDDSQLPKDRFSAERLKGVDSTLKIQPAKLEDSAVYLCASSLDSRTSGANVLTFGAGSRLTVL.

The CDR3 bases are TGTGCCAGCAGACTGACAGGGGAGCAAAAACTGTTTTTT. It encodes CASRLTGEQKLFF. The chain combines TRBV13 with TRBJ1-4; 8 positions match TRBD1. Germline V lookup: CDR1 PRHDT, CDR2 FYEKMQ (reference sequence). V was clipped by 6 bases and J by 9 bases; unmatched bases: 6. The CDR3 extends over 13 amino acids. The whole variable domain, remainder taken from reference TRBV13 and TRBJ1-4, is AAGVIQSPRHLIKEKRETATLKCYPIPRHDTVYWYQQGPGQDPQFLISFYEKMQSDKGSIPDRFSAQQFSDYHSELNMSSLELGDSALYFCASRLTGEQKLFFGSGTQLSVL.

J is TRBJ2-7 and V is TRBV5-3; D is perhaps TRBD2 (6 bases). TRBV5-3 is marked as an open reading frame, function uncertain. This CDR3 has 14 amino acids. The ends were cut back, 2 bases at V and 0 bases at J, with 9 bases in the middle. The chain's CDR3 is CARSFLALSYEQYF. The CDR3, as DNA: TGTGCCAGAAGCTTCCTAGCGCTCTCCTACGAGCAGTACTTC.

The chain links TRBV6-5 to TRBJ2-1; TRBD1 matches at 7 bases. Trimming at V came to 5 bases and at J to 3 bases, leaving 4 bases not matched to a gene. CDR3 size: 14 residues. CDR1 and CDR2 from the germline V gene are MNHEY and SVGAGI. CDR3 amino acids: CASSRQGRYNEQFF. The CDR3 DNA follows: TGTGCCAGCAGTCGACAGGGTCGCTACAATGAGCAGTTCTTC.